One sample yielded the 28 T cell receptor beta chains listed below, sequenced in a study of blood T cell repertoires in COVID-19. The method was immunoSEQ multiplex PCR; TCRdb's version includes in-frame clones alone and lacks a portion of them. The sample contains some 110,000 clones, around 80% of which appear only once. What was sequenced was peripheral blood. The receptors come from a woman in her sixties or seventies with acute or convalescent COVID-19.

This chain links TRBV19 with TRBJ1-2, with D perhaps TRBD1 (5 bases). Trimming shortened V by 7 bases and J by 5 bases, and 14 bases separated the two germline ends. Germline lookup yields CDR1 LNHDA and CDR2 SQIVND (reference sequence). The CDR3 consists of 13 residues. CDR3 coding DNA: TGTGCCAGTACCCCCAGGGAAGGGTATGGCTACACCTTC. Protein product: CASTPREGYGYTF. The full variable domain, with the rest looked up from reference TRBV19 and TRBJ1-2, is DGGITQSPKYLFRKEGQNVTLSCEQNLNHDAMYWYRQDPGQGLRLIYYSQIVNDFQKGDIAEGYSVSREKKESFPLTVTSAQKNPTAFYLCASTPREGYGYTFGSGTRLTVV.

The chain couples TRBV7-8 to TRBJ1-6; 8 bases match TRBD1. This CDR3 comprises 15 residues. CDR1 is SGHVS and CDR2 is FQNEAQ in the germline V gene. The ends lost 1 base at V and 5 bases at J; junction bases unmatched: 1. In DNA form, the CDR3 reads TGTGCCAGCAGCTTAGAGACAGGGGATAATTCACCCCTCCACTTT. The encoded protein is CASSLETGDNSPLHF.

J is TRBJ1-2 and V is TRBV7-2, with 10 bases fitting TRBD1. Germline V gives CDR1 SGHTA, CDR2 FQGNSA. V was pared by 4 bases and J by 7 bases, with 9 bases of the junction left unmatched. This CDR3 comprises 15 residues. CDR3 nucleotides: TGTGCCAGCAGCTCAAAGACAGGGGGCCTTCGTGGCTACACCTTC. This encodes CASSSKTGGLRGYTF.

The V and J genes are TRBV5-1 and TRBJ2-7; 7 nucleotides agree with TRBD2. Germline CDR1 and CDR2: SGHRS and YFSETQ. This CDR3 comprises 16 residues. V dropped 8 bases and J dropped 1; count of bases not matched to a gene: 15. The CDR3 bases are TGCGCCAGAAACATCCCGGGCGGGAGAAGGTCCTACGAGCAGTACTTC. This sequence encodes CARNIPGGRRSYEQYF.

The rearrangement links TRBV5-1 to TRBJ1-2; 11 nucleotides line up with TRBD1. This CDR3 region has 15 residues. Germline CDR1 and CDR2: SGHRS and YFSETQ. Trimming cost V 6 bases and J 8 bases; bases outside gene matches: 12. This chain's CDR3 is CASKGQGALVGGYTF. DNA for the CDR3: TGCGCCAGCAAAGGACAGGGGGCGCTGGTAGGAGGCTACACCTTC.

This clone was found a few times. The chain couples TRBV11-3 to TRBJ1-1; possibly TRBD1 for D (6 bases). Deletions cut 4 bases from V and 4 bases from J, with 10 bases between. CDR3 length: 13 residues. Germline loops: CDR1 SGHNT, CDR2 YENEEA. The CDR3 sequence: CASSSGASTEAFF. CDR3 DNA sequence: TGTGCCAGCAGCTCAGGGGCGAGCACTGAAGCTTTCTTT.

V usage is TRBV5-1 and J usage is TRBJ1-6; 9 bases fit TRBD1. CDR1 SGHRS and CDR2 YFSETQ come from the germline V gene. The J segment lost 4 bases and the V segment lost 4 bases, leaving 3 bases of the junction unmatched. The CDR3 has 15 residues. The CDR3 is CASSRGQGYNSPLHF. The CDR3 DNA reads TGCGCCAGCAGCAGGGGACAGGGATATAATTCACCCCTCCACTTT.

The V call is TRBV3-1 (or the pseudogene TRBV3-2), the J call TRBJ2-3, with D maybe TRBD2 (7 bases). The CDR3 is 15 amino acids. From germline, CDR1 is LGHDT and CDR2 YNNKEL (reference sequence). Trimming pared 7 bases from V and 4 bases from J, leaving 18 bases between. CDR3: CASMEGGSVADTQYF. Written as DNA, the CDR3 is TGTGCCAGCATGGAGGGGGGGTCGGTCGCAGATACGCAGTATTTT.

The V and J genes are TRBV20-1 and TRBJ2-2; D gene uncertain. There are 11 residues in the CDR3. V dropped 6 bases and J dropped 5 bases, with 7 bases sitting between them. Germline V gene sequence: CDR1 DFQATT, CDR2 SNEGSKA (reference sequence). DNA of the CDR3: TGCAGTGCGGAGAGAACCGGGGAGCTGTTTTTT. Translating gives CSAERTGELFF.

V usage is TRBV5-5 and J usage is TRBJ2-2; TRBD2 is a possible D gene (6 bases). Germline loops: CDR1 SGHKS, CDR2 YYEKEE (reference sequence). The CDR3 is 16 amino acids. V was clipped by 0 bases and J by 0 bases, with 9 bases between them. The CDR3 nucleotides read TGTGCCAGCAGCTTGGAGGGCGGGGCGAACACCGGGGAGCTGTTTTTT. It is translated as CASSLEGGANTGELFF.

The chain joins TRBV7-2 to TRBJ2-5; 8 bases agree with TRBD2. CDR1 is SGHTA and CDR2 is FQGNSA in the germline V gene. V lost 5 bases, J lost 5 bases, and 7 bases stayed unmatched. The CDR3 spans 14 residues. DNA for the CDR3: TGTGCCAGCAGCCTGTTCGGGAGGGTGGAGACCCAGTACTTC. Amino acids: CASSLFGRVETQYF.

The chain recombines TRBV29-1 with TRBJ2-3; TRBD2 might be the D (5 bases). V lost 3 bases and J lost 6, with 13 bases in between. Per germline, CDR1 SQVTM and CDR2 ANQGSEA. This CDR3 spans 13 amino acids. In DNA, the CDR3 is TGCAGCGTTGATAGCGCCTCGAGGGATACGCAGTATTTT. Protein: CSVDSASRDTQYF.

The CDR3 protein is CASSQVIRGSGNTIYF. The CDR3, as DNA: TGTGCCAGCAGCCAAGTTATTAGGGGCTCTGGAAACACCATATATTTT. This chain joins TRBV3-1 (or the pseudogene TRBV3-2) and TRBJ1-3, with D possibly being TRBD1 (5 bases). With 1 base removed from V and 0 bases from J, the gap between germline ends came to 10 bases. Germline V gene data show CDR1 as LGHDT and CDR2 as YNNKEL (reference sequence). The CDR3 length is 16 residues.

Written as DNA, the CDR3 is TGTGCCAGCAGCCCCGGGACAGGGACCGGAAACACCATATATTTT. Residues: CASSPGTGTGNTIYF. The V and J genes are TRBV28 and TRBJ1-3; 9 bases agree with TRBD1. This CDR3 comprises 15 residues. Germline CDR1 is MDHEN and CDR2 is SYDVKM. V was clipped by 6 bases and J by 4 bases; unmatched bases: 7.

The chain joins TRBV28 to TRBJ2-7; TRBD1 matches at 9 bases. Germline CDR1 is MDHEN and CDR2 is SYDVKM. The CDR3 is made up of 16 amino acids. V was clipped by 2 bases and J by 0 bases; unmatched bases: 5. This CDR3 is CASSLTGTGSSYEQYF. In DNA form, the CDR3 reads TGTGCCAGCAGTTTAACGGGGACAGGGAGCTCCTACGAGCAGTACTTC.

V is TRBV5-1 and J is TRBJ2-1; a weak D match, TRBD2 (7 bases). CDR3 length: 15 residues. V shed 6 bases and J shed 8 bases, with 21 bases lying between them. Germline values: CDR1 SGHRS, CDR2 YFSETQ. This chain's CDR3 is CASTKRAGAGDEQFF. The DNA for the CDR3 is TGCGCCAGCACCAAACGCGCGGGGGCGGGGGATGAGCAGTTCTTC.

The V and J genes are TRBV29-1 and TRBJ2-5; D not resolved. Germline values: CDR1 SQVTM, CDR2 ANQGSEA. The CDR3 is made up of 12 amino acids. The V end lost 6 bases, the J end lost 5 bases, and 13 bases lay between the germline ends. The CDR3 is CSVWFRSETQYF. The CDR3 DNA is TGCAGCGTCTGGTTCCGGAGCGAGACCCAGTACTTC.

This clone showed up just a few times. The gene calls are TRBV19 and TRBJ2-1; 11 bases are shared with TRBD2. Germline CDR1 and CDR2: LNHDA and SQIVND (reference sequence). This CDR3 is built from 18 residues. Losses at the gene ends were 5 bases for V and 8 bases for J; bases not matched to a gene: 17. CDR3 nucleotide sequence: TGTGCCAGTAGTCCCACCGTTCTTAGCGGGGGGGCCGGATATGAGCAGTTCTTC. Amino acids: CASSPTVLSGGAGYEQFF.

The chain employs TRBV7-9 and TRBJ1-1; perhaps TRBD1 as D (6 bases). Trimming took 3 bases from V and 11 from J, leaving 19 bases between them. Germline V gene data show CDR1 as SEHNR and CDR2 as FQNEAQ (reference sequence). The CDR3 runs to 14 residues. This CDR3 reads CASSFRGGPPGAFF. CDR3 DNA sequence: TGTGCCAGCAGCTTTAGGGGGGGGCCCCCAGGGGCTTTCTTT.

The CDR3 sequence: CASRRGASEKLFF. The CDR3 DNA reads TGTGCCAGCCGCCGGGGGGCAAGTGAAAAACTGTTTTTT. The chain joins TRBV6-8 to TRBJ1-4; tentative D call: TRBD1 (6 bases). This CDR3 has 13 residues. The germline CDR1 and CDR2 sequences are MNHGY and SAAAGT. The V end lost 8 bases, the J end lost 7 bases, and 14 bases lay between the germline ends.

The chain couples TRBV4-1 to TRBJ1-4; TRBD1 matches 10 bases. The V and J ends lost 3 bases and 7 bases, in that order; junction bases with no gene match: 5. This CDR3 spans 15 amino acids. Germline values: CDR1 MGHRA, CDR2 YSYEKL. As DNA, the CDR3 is TGCGCCAGCAGCCAGGGACAGGGGCCTAGTGAAAAACTGTTTTTT. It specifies CASSQGQGPSEKLFF.

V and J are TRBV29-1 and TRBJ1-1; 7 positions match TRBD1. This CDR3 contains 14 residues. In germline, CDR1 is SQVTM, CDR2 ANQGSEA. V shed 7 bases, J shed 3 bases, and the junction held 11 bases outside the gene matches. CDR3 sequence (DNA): TGCAGCGGAGATTATTCGGGACAGCACACTGAAGCTTTCTTT. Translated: CSGDYSGQHTEAFF.

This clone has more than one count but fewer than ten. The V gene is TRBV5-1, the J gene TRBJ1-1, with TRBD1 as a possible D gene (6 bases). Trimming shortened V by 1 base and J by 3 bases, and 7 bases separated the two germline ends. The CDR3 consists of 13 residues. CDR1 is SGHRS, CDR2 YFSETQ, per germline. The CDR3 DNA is TGCGCCAGCAGCTTGAAGGGGGACACTGAAGCTTTCTTT. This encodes CASSLKGDTEAFF.

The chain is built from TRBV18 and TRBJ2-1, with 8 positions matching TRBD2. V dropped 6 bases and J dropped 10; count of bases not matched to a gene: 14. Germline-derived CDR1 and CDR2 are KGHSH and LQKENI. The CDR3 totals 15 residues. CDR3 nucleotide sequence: TGTGCCAGCTCGCCCGCGATAGCGGGGTCCAGGGAGCAGTTCTTC. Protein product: CASSPAIAGSREQFF.

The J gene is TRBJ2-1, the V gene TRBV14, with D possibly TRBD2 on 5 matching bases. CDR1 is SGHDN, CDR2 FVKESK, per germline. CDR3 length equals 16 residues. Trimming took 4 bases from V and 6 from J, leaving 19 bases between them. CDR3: CASSRYITVSANEQFF. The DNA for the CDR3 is TGTGCCAGCAGCCGATATATTACCGTTAGCGCCAATGAGCAGTTCTTC.

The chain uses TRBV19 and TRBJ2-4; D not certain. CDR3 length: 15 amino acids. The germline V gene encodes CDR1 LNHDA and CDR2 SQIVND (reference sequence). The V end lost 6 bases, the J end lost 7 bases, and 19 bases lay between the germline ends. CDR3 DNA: TGTGCCAGTAGGCCGGGTCCTCCGGCAGTGAACATTCAGTACTTC. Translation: CASRPGPPAVNIQYF.

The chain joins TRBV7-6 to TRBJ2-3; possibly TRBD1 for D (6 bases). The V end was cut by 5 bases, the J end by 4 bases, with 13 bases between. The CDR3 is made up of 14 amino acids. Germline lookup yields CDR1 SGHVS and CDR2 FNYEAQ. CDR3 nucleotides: TGTGCCAGCAGCCCCAGGACAGCACCAGATACGCAGTATTTT. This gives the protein CASSPRTAPDTQYF.

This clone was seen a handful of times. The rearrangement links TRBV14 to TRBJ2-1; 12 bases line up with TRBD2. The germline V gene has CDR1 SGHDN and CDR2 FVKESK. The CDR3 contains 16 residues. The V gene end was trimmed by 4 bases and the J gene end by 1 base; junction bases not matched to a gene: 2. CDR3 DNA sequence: TGTGCCAGCAGCCGACTAGCGGGAGCGTCCTACAATGAGCAGTTCTTC. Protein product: CASSRLAGASYNEQFF.